Presented here are 26 T cell receptor beta chains from one specimen sequenced in a study of human T cells and chemical hapten exposure. TCRdb re-called the RACE reads through MiXCR, storing one row per CDR3 protein. The sample lists around 120,000 distinct CDR3 sequences, about 13% seen once, with about 0.85% in the top ten. Time point: patch test 1, 2 weeks after DPC sensitization. Stated treatment: therapeutic diphenylcyclopropenone sensitization with weekly scalp DPC. The specimen was whole blood, collected in connection with sensitization to the hapten diphenylcyclopropenone (DPC). The receptors here all came from a man younger than 35 with alopecia areata. Some clones in this sample may be carry-over from other donors' samples.

The chain is built from TRBV6-5 and TRBJ2-2; D is perhaps TRBD1 (6 bases). The CDR3 has 14 residues. The V and J ends lost 7 bases and 3 bases respectively, with 12 bases between them. The germline gives CDR1 MNHEY, CDR2 SVGAGI. The CDR3 nucleotides read TGTGCCAGCACCCTTACAGGGTACACCGGGGAGCTGTTTTTT. It codes for CASTLTGYTGELFF.

Notes on this clonotype: A much larger clone lies one base from this, so it may be a read error. The chain couples TRBV6-2 or TRBV6-3 to TRBJ2-2; 7 bases are a match to TRBD1. Germline V gene data show CDR1 as MNHEY and CDR2 as SVGEGT. The length of the CDR3 is 14 residues. The CDR3: CASRPTGVTGELYF. Written as DNA, the CDR3 is TGTGCCAGCAGACCCACAGGGGTCACCGGGGAGCTGTATTTT.

This clonotype has just a few counts. The chain uses TRBV7-2 and TRBJ2-4; D is unclear. Deletions cut 1 base from V and 0 bases from J, with 10 bases between. CDR3 length: 16 amino acids. Germline-derived CDR1 and CDR2 are SGHTA and FQGNSA. In nucleotides, the CDR3 is TGTGCCAGCAGCTTAGTCCCCAATCTAGCCAAAAACATTCAGTACTTC. Its translation: CASSLVPNLAKNIQYF.

The chain carries TRBV18 and TRBJ1-5; D is uncertain. Trimming removed 3 bases at V and 7 bases at J, with 7 bases between. The CDR3 has 12 residues. Germline-derived CDR1 and CDR2 are KGHSH and LQKENI. The CDR3 coding sequence is TGTGCCAGCTCACCTCCCTCCCAGCCCCAGCATTTT. It is translated as CASSPPSQPQHF.

The chain uses TRBV7-8 and TRBJ2-2; 7 bases match TRBD1. V gave up 3 bases and J gave up 7 bases; unmatched junction bases: 8. In germline, CDR1 is SGHVS, CDR2 FQNEAQ. The CDR3 is 15 residues long. CDR3 sequence: CASSFEGAWIGELFF. The CDR3 nucleotides are TGTGCCAGCAGCTTTGAGGGGGCGTGGATCGGGGAGCTGTTTTTT.

This clonotype has a count of ten or more. The CDR3 reads CSARDPRVPLGNPLHF. The CDR3 DNA sequence: TGCAGTGCTAGGGACCCGCGGGTCCCCCTAGGCAACCCCCTCCACTTT. V and J are TRBV20-1 and TRBJ1-6; no clear D. Deletions cut 3 bases from V and 13 bases from J, with 25 bases between. The germline gives CDR1 DFQATT, CDR2 SNEGSKA (reference sequence). The CDR3 sequence is 16 residues long.

This clonotype showed up just a few times. The chain combines TRBV7-3 with TRBJ2-1, with D unresolved. This CDR3 is built from 16 residues. V was cut by 6 bases and J by 0 bases, with 15 bases left in between. Per the germline V gene, CDR1 is SGHTA and CDR2 is FQGTGA. The CDR3 here is CASSPIGRNSYNEQFF. The CDR3 bases are TGTGCCAGCAGTCCTATCGGGCGAAACTCCTACAATGAGCAGTTCTTC. The entire variable domain, with the rest obtained from reference TRBV7-3 and TRBJ2-1, is as follows: GAGVSQTPSNKVTEKGKYVELRCDPISGHTALYWYRQSLGQGPEFLIYFQGTGAADDSGLPNDRFFAVRPEGSVSTLKIQRTERGDSAVYLCASSPIGRNSYNEQFFGPGTRLTVL.

The chain combines TRBV29-1 with TRBJ2-6, with a weak D call TRBD1 (5 bases). CDR1 SQVTM and CDR2 ANQGSEA come from the germline V gene. With 6 bases removed from V and 0 bases from J, the gap between germline ends came to 6 bases. The CDR3 loop spans 13 amino acids. CDR3 region: CSVTVSGANVLTF. The DNA of the CDR3 is TGCAGCGTGACAGTCTCTGGGGCCAACGTCCTGACTTTC.

The genes are TRBV10-2 and TRBJ1-4; 7 bases agree with TRBD1. V was pared by 7 bases and J by 8 bases, with 10 bases of the junction left unmatched. Germline CDR1 and CDR2: WSHSY and SAAADI. This CDR3 has 14 amino acids. DNA of the CDR3: TGCGCCAGCACTATCGACAGGGTCGGCGAAAAACTGTTTTTT. Amino acid sequence: CASTIDRVGEKLFF.

The J gene is TRBJ1-1, the V gene TRBV7-2; unclear D gene. Trimming removed 2 bases from V and 1 base from J, with 11 bases in between. CDR3 length: 15 residues. Per the germline V gene, CDR1 is SGHTA and CDR2 is FQGNSA. Written as DNA, the CDR3 is TGTGCCAGCAGCTTAACCCAACAGCGGAACACTGAAGCTTTCTTT. Protein sequence: CASSLTQQRNTEAFF.

This chain connects TRBV12-3 or TRBV12-4 to TRBJ1-1, with 8 bases matching TRBD1. The CDR3 loop spans 13 amino acids. Trimming cost V 2 bases and J 12 bases; bases outside gene matches: 8. DNA of the CDR3: TGTGCCAGCAGTTTACCGGCAGGGGGCGGAACTTTCTTT. Amino acids: CASSLPAGGGTFF.

This chain connects TRBV7-9 to TRBJ2-3, with TRBD1 matching over 9 bases. The V and J ends lost 1 base and 5 bases, in that order; junction bases with no gene match: 4. This CDR3 has 15 residues. Germline V lookup: CDR1 SEHNR, CDR2 FQNEAQ (reference sequence). CDR3 sequence (DNA): TGTGCCAGCAGCTTAGTTAGGACAGGGGAAGATACGCAGTATTTT. It codes for CASSLVRTGEDTQYF. Combining the CDR3 with reference TRBV7-9 and TRBJ2-3 gives the whole variable domain DTGVSQNPRHKITKRGQNVTFRCDPISEHNRLYWYRQTLGQGPEFLTYFQNEAQLEKSRLLSDRFSAERPKGSFSTLEIQRTEQGDSAMYLCASSLVRTGEDTQYFGPGTRLTVL.

V gene TRBV5-1 combines with J gene TRBJ1-1, with 7 bases identical to TRBD1. The CDR3 spans 13 residues. Looked up from germline, CDR1 is SGHRS and CDR2 is YFSETQ. Germline trimming cut 5 bases from V and 7 bases from J; bases unmatched to any gene: 8. CDR3 residues: CASRPDRAREAFF. The CDR3 region has the DNA TGCGCCAGCAGGCCCGACAGGGCTCGTGAAGCTTTCTTT.

This chain uses TRBV4-2 with TRBJ1-1; D gene unclear. The CDR3 runs 17 residues. CDR1 and CDR2 (germline): LGHNA, YNFKEQ. Between the trimmed V and J ends, which lost 0 bases and 0 bases, there was a span of 14 bases. CDR3 DNA sequence: TGTGCCAGCAGCCAAGACCAAATTTACCGGATGAACACTGAAGCTTTCTTT. Translated, it gives CASSQDQIYRMNTEAFF.

This chain uses TRBV6-5 with TRBJ2-7, with 9 bases fitting TRBD1. Germline assignment: CDR1 MNHEY and CDR2 SVGAGI. The V segment lost 2 bases and the J segment 3 bases; nucleotides outside the gene matches: 5. The CDR3 spans 15 residues. DNA of the CDR3: TGTGCCAGCAGTTACGCGGACAGGGGAGTCTACGAGCAGTACTTC. Its translation: CASSYADRGVYEQYF.

This clonotype has only a few counts. The V and J genes are TRBV11-2 and TRBJ2-5; D uncertain. Germline-derived CDR1 and CDR2 are SGHAT and FQNNGV. The CDR3 loop spans 12 amino acids. The V end lost 4 bases, the J end lost 8 bases, and 11 bases lay between the germline ends. The CDR3 protein is CASSWADETQYF. The CDR3 DNA is TGTGCCAGCAGCTGGGCGGACGAAACCCAGTACTTC.

This chain uses TRBV10-3 with TRBJ1-2; 8 bases agree with TRBD1. V lost 6 bases, J lost 0 bases, and 3 bases stayed unmatched. CDR1 and CDR2 (germline): ENHRY, SYGVKD. This CDR3 spans 14 amino acids. The CDR3, as DNA: TGTGCCATCAGGTCGGACAGGGCTAACTATGGCTACACCTTC. It codes for CAIRSDRANYGYTF.

V usage is TRBV18 and J usage is TRBJ2-3, with D perhaps matching TRBD2 (6 bases). The V gene's germline CDR1 is KGHSH and CDR2 LQKENI. The V end lost 3 bases, the J end lost 7 bases, and 17 bases lay between the germline ends. The CDR3 spans 15 residues. The CDR3 DNA sequence: TGTGCCAGCTCACCTCCCGGACGGGGGACGTATACGCAGTATTTT. Its translation is CASSPPGRGTYTQYF.

In its sample, this clonotype was seen a few times. V is TRBV20-1 and J is TRBJ1-2, with D maybe TRBD1 (5 bases). CDR1 is DFQATT and CDR2 is SNEGSKA in the germline V gene (reference sequence). The CDR3 is made up of 14 amino acids. Trimming shortened V by 0 bases and J by 0 bases, and 8 bases separated the two germline ends. CDR3 nucleotide sequence: TGCAGTGCTAGAGATCCAGGGTCTAACTATGGCTACACCTTC. Translated, it gives CSARDPGSNYGYTF.

This clonotype was recorded a few times. CDR3 protein: CASSLIQGLGEQYV. CDR3 nucleotide sequence: TGCGCCAGCAGCTTGATCCAGGGTTTGGGCGAGCAGTACGTC. V usage is TRBV5-1 and J usage is TRBJ2-7; tentative D call: TRBD1 (5 bases). Germline CDR1 and CDR2: SGHRS and YFSETQ. The germline V and J ends were trimmed by 1 base and 6 bases, with 14 bases remaining between them. The CDR3 runs to 14 residues.

This clonotype was detected a few times. This chain joins TRBV6-5 and TRBJ2-1; perhaps TRBD2 as D (5 bases). Trimming shortened V by 1 base and J by 4 bases, and 8 bases separated the two germline ends. The CDR3 sequence is 14 residues long. Looked up from germline, CDR1 is MNHEY and CDR2 is SVGAGI. CDR3 in amino acids: CASSYYGGYNEQFF. CDR3 nucleotide sequence: TGTGCCAGCAGTTACTATGGCGGGTACAATGAGCAGTTCTTC.

In its sample, this clonotype was seen a few times. The chain is built from TRBV6-6 and TRBJ2-7; tentative D call: TRBD2 (7 bases). This CDR3 contains 15 residues. The germline V and J ends were trimmed by 0 bases and 2 bases, with 11 bases remaining between them. Germline CDR1 reads MNHNY; CDR2 reads SVGAGI (reference sequence). The CDR3 DNA reads TGTGCCAGCAGTTACTCGGGCGGGGGCCCCTACGAGCAGTACGTC. This codes for CASSYSGGGPYEQYV.

This clonotype has only a few counts. This sequence joins TRBV2 and TRBJ1-1; weak D call: TRBD1 (5 bases). Germline V lookup: CDR1 SNHLY, CDR2 FYNNEI. Between the trimmed V and J ends, which lost 2 bases and 1 base, there was a span of 11 bases. This CDR3 spans 15 amino acids. The CDR3 sequence: CASSETGGANTEAFF. The CDR3 DNA reads TGTGCCAGCAGTGAAACTGGGGGTGCGAACACTGAAGCTTTCTTT. Looking up the rest from reference TRBV2 and TRBJ1-1 gives the full variable domain: EPEVTQTPSHQVTQMGQEVILRCVPISNHLYFYWYRQILGQKVEFLVSFYNNEISEKSEIFDDQFSVERPDGSNFTLKIRSTKLEDSAMYFCASSETGGANTEAFFGQGTRLTVV.

This clonotype was detected ten times or more. The chain carries TRBV7-9 and TRBJ2-3; D call uncertain. The germline V and J ends were trimmed by 6 bases and 3 bases, with 10 bases remaining between them. This CDR3 has 13 residues. Germline lookup yields CDR1 SEHNR and CDR2 FQNEAQ (reference sequence). CDR3 sequence reads: CASRPRWTDTQYF. The CDR3 DNA reads as TGTGCCAGCAGACCACGTTGGACAGATACGCAGTATTTT.

The chain recombines TRBV6-1 with TRBJ2-7; possibly TRBD1 or TRBD2 for D (5 bases each). The CDR3 loop spans 14 amino acids. Between the trimmed V and J ends, which lost 6 bases and 2 bases, there was a span of 14 bases. Germline loops: CDR1 MNHNS, CDR2 SASEGT. This CDR3 is CASSGGGDPYEQYV. Here the CDR3 DNA reads TGTGCCAGCAGCGGTGGTGGGGACCCCTACGAGCAGTACGTC.

V and J are TRBV5-5 and TRBJ2-7, with no clear D. V lost 0 bases and J lost 1, with 8 bases in between. Germline V gives CDR1 SGHKS, CDR2 YYEKEE (reference sequence). This CDR3 comprises 14 residues. DNA of the CDR3: TGTGCCAGCAGCTTGGTGGGCCTTTCCTACGAGCAGTACGTC. Translating it yields CASSLVGLSYEQYV.